The entry below gives a single T cell receptor beta chain sequence along with its context. Its target is unknown. The data belong to a study of T cell responses to AZD1222 COVID-19 vaccine. V lost 10 bases, J lost 1 base, and 5 bases stayed unmatched. This CDR3 comprises 13 residues. Germline lookup yields CDR1 ENHRY and CDR2 SYGVKD. Study-wide results and caveats: Among AZD1222 vaccinees, only 6 or 7 were seropositive at baseline. Spike-specific TCR breadth and depth both grew after two AZD1222 doses.

TCRdb's table, derived via immunoSEQ multiplex PCR, lists solely in-frame clones and lacks some. The sample comprises some 45,000 clones, 90% of which are singletons, and about a third rests with the top ten. The chain employs TRBV10-3 and TRBJ2-5; 8 bases fit TRBD2. The material was peripheral blood, obtained 28 days after the second AZD1222 dose. This receptor was obtained from an adult who received the AZD1222 COVID-19 vaccine. The CDR3 bases are TGTGCCACCCAGCGGGGGCCCCAAGAGACCCAGTACTTC. Residues: CATQRGPQETQYF.